The present entry profiles one T cell receptor (beta chain) with its context. Its antigen is not known. This entry belongs to a study of T cell responses to AZD1222 COVID-19 vaccine. The V gene lost 4 bases and the J gene lost 6 bases, with 20 bases spanning the gap. Germline CDR1 and CDR2: SGHDT and YYEEEE. The CDR3 totals 16 residues. Pooled samples include second doses given at about 4 or 12 weeks. Notes on the study in general: Reports say nearly half of spike-specific TCRs go after unmutated variant regions. Spike-specific TCR breadth and depth rose after two AZD1222 doses. Sampling captured repertoires only after the peak T cell response.

Only in-frame clones appear in the TCRdb table, and some are missing; sequencing was by immunoSEQ multiplex PCR. Among about 110,000 clones listed, roughly 90% were seen once. The clonotype originates from an adult who received the AZD1222 COVID-19 vaccine. The specimen comprised peripheral blood, sampled 28 days after the second AZD1222 dose. This chain connects TRBV5-6 to TRBJ1-5; a weak D match, TRBD1 (6 bases). CDR3 protein: CASSLRSRAGAQPQHF. The CDR3 DNA sequence: TGTGCCAGCAGCCTTCGATCGAGGGCAGGGGCTCAGCCCCAGCATTTT.